The next 11 T cell receptor beta chains were all read from a single sample in a study of beta chain features in type 1 diabetes. Regarding the study as a whole: Researchers report that Type 1 diabetes patients had moderately but significantly shorter TCRB CDR3s across all four CD4+ subsets.

No cognate antigen is known for these TCRs. All of the isolated RNA was reverse transcribed, so expressed TCRB transcripts were sequenced. The protocol was immunoSEQ multiplex PCR, while the TCRdb copy is restricted to in-frame clones and leaves out a portion. The sample records 150,000 or so clones, over 55% being singletons. The sequenced sample was naive CD4+ T cells from blood. These receptors were obtained from a man under 40 with type 1 diabetes.

V is TRBV9 and J is TRBJ2-5; 8 bases align to TRBD2. V gave up 0 bases and J gave up 5 bases; unmatched junction bases: 3. Looked up from germline, CDR1 is SGDLS and CDR2 is YYNGEE. The CDR3 loop spans 14 amino acids. DNA of the CDR3: TGTGCCAGCAGCGTAGTGCCTAGCGGGGAGACCCAGTACTTC. Translated, it gives CASSVVPSGETQYF.

The chain combines TRBV9 with TRBJ2-3, with 7 bases aligning to TRBD2. The CDR3 extends over 15 amino acids. The V and J ends lost 0 bases and 2 bases, in that order; junction bases with no gene match: 3. Germline V gene lookup returns CDR1 SGDLS and CDR2 YYNGEE. The chain's CDR3 is CASSVVAGDTDTQYF. CDR3 nucleotides: TGTGCCAGCAGCGTAGTCGCGGGGGACACAGATACGCAGTATTTT.

V and J are TRBV28 and TRBJ2-3; D call uncertain. Germline values: CDR1 MDHEN, CDR2 SYDVKM. Trimming pared 4 bases from V and 6 bases from J, leaving 20 bases between. CDR3 length: 16 residues. The CDR3 nucleotides read TGTGCCAGCAGTTACCCAGTCTCTCCTTCGTCGGATACGCAGTATTTT. Translation: CASSYPVSPSSDTQYF.

V is TRBV21-1 and J is TRBJ2-1; TRBD1 is the table's D call and was not checked against the DNA. TRBV21-1 is a pseudogene. The CDR3 runs to 14 residues. The CDR3 DNA reads TGTGCCAGCATCCCCAGTGACAGGGCGGATGAGCAGTTCTTC. Residues: CASIPSDRADEQFF.

This chain connects TRBV5-4 to TRBJ2-7; D may be TRBD2 (6 bases). Germline loops: CDR1 SGHNT, CDR2 YYREEE (reference sequence). The germline V and J ends were trimmed by 1 base and 0 bases, with 11 bases remaining between them. The CDR3 length is 15 residues. As DNA, the CDR3 is TGTGCCAGCAGCTTGCCCGGGGGAAGCTCCTACGAGCAGTACTTC. Protein product: CASSLPGGSSYEQYF.

The chain links TRBV6-5 to TRBJ1-5, with D possibly matching TRBD1 (5 bases). The CDR3 contains 13 residues. The germline V gene has CDR1 MNHEY and CDR2 SVGAGI. Trimming pared 4 bases from V and 9 bases from J, leaving 13 bases between. The CDR3 reads CASSFYEGRPQHF. In DNA form, the CDR3 reads TGTGCCAGCAGTTTCTACGAGGGGCGGCCCCAGCATTTT.

This chain links TRBV7-2 with TRBJ1-6; D unresolved. Trimming stripped 3 bases from V and 6 bases from J, with 3 bases between. The V gene's germline CDR1 is SGHTA and CDR2 FQGNSA. The CDR3 is made up of 12 amino acids. The CDR3 coding sequence is TGTGCCAGCAGCTTCCGTAATTCACCCCTCCACTTT. Translating it yields CASSFRNSPLHF.

The gene calls are TRBV1 and TRBJ1-2. TRBV1 is listed as a pseudogene. The CDR3 is 14 amino acids. The CDR3 here is CTSSPWDGNYGYTF. DNA of the CDR3: TGCACCAGCAGCCCATGGGACGGTAACTATGGCTACACCTTC.

This clone was picked up one time. This CDR3 is also generated by other DNA sequences in the sample. This chain links TRBV11-2 with TRBJ2-5; D may be TRBD2 (5 bases). Trimming removed 5 bases at V and 1 base at J, with 8 bases between. Germline V CDR1 and CDR2: SGHAT, FQNNGV. The CDR3 loop spans 13 amino acids. The CDR3 sequence is CASSPGVQETQYF. CDR3 DNA sequence: TGTGCCAGCAGCCCCGGGGTCCAAGAGACCCAGTACTTC.

V usage is TRBV2 and J usage is TRBJ2-2; D is unresolved. The germline gives CDR1 SNHLY, CDR2 FYNNEI. The CDR3 length is 14 residues. V lost 5 bases to trimming and J lost 0 bases, with 7 bases between them. CDR3 sequence: CASSKGTNTGELFF. For the CDR3, the DNA is TGTGCCAGCAGTAAGGGTACGAACACCGGGGAGCTGTTTTTT. The whole variable domain, remainder taken from reference TRBV2 and TRBJ2-2, is EPEVTQTPSHQVTQMGQEVILRCVPISNHLYFYWYRQILGQKVEFLVSFYNNEISEKSEIFDDQFSVERPDGSNFTLKIRSTKLEDSAMYFCASSKGTNTGELFFGEGSRLTVL.

This clone was counted a few times. This chain links TRBV30 with TRBJ1-1; TRBD1 is a possible D gene (5 bases). V lost 3 bases, J lost 8 bases, and 10 bases lay in between. The V gene's germline CDR1 is GTSNPN and CDR2 SVGIG (reference sequence). The CDR3 runs to 11 residues. DNA for the CDR3: TGTGCCTGGAGGACAGCTGAAGAAGCTTTCTTT. Translating gives CAWRTAEEAFF.